This is a list of T cell receptor beta chains from one sample in a study of T cell responses to AZD1222 COVID-19 vaccine. Some clones are missing from TCRdb's copy, which holds only in-frame ones; the method was immunoSEQ multiplex PCR. The sample holds about 180,000 clones; around 94% are singletons and the top ten take about 1.5%. Specimen: peripheral blood, collected 28 days after the second AZD1222 dose. These receptor sequences come from an adult who received the AZD1222 COVID-19 vaccine. CDR3s include the opening cysteine and the closing phenylalanine or tryptophan. A D gene is named only where the DNA matches it firmly.

CDR3nt	CDR3aa	j_gene	v_gene	d_gene	len
TGTGCCAGCAGCTTGGACAGGGCGCACATTCAGTACTTC	CASSLDRAHIQYF	TRBJ2-4	TRBV5-4	NA	13
TGTGCCAGCAGTGAATTTGGGGGGGATAGCAATCAGCCCCAGCATTTT	CASSEFGGDSNQPQHF	TRBJ1-5	TRBV25-1	NA	16
TGTGCCGCACAGGGGCCCACGGAGACCCAGTACTTC	CAAQGPTETQYF	TRBJ2-5	TRBV2	TRBD1	12
TGTGCCAGCAGTTACCGGGATTCCTACGAGCAGTACTTC	CASSYRDSYEQYF	TRBJ2-7	TRBV6-5	NA	13
TGTGCCACCAGCAGAGATTGGTCCCAGGGCTATCAGCCCCAGCATTTT	CATSRDWSQGYQPQHF	TRBJ1-5	TRBV15	NA	16
TGTGCCAGCAGTTTAAAGGTCCCGGGAGAAGCTTTCTTT	CASSLKVPGEAFF	TRBJ1-1	TRBV28	NA	13
TGTGCCACCAGCAGAGCCCGGGGTTGGAATGAAAAACTGTTTTTT	CATSRARGWNEKLFF	TRBJ1-4	TRBV15	NA	15
TGTGCCACCTCGGCGGGAAGCACAGATACGCAGTATTTT	CATSAGSTDTQYF	TRBJ2-3	TRBV15	NA	13
TGTGCCAGTAGTGTTAGCTCGAATCTTTACAATGAGCAGTTCTTC	CASSVSSNLYNEQFF	TRBJ2-1	TRBV19	NA	15
TGTGCCAGTAGTACCCGGGGGGGAAACACCATATATTTT	CASSTRGGNTIYF	TRBJ1-3	TRBV19	NA	13